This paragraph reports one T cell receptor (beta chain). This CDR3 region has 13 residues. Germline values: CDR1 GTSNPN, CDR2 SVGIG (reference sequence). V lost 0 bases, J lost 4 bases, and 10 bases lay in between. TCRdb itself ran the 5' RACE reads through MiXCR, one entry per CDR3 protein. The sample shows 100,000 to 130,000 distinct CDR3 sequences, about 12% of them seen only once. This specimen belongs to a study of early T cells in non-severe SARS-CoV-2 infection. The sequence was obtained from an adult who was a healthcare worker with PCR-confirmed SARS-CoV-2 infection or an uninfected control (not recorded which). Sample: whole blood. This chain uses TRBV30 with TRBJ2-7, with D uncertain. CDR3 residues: CAWSVSSLYEQYF. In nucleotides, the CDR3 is TGTGCCTGGAGTGTGAGTTCATTGTACGAGCAGTACTTC. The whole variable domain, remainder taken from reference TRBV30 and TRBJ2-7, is SQTIHQWPATLVQPVGSPLSLECTVEGTSNPNLYWYRQAAGRGLQLLFYSVGIGQISSEVPQNLSASRPQDRQFILSSKKLLLSDSGFYLCAWSVSSLYEQYFGPGTRLTVT.